These 18 T cell receptor beta chains came from one sample sequenced in a study of OX40 agonist ivuxolimab in advanced cancers. The assay was immunoSEQ multiplex PCR, and TCRdb's table has in-frame clones only and misses some. This sample yields fewer than 20,000 clones, of which roughly 78% are seen a single time; approximately 30% belongs to the top ten. The sample consisted of CD4+ or CD8+ T cells sorted from blood, taken in a trial of the OX40 agonist ivuxolimab. Receptors originate from an adult with an advanced solid tumor such as melanoma, head and neck, liver or kidney cancer.

The chain links TRBV4-1 to TRBJ2-5; 10 bases line up with TRBD2. The CDR3 is made up of 16 amino acids. Looked up from germline, CDR1 is MGHRA and CDR2 is YSYEKL. Losses at the gene ends were 4 bases for V and 2 bases for J; bases not matched to a gene: 7. The CDR3 protein is CASSPLLTSGQETQYF. The CDR3 DNA reads TGCGCCAGCAGCCCCTTGCTGACTAGCGGGCAAGAGACCCAGTACTTC.

The rearrangement links TRBV28 to TRBJ2-7; D not resolved. Germline V gene sequence: CDR1 MDHEN, CDR2 SYDVKM. The CDR3 spans 12 residues. V lost 5 bases to trimming and J lost 7 bases, with 12 bases between them. The CDR3: CASSPVGREQYF. In DNA, the CDR3 is TGTGCCAGCAGTCCTGTTGGGCGAGAGCAGTACTTC.

CDR3 coding DNA: TGTGCCTGGAGTCCCACGGGGAGGACTGAAGCTTTCTTT. This gives the protein CAWSPTGRTEAFF. The genes are TRBV30 and TRBJ1-1; D not certain. This CDR3 comprises 13 residues. Trimming stripped 2 bases from V and 5 bases from J, with 12 bases between. Germline CDR1 is GTSNPN and CDR2 is SVGIG (reference sequence).

The CDR3 here is CASSQDPGLGVYNEQFF. The CDR3 nucleotides read TGCGCCAGCAGCCAAGATCCGGGACTAGGAGTCTACAATGAGCAGTTCTTC. The V and J genes are TRBV4-3 and TRBJ2-1; 8 bases agree with TRBD2. The CDR3 loop spans 17 amino acids. From germline, CDR1 is LGHNA and CDR2 YSLEER. V gave up 0 bases and J gave up 3 bases; unmatched junction bases: 7.

The J gene is TRBJ2-1, the V gene TRBV11-2, with TRBD2 identical over 13 bases. The CDR3 runs to 17 residues. Trimming at V came to 5 bases and at J to 6 bases, leaving 10 bases not matched to a gene. From germline, CDR1 is SGHAT and CDR2 FQNNGV. CDR3 residues: CASSLRTSGGSVNEQFF. The DNA for the CDR3 is TGTGCCAGCAGCCTCAGGACTAGCGGGGGATCGGTCAATGAGCAGTTCTTC.

In DNA, the CDR3 is TGTGCCAGCAGTTTACTCACTAGGGGGGGAATCTCCTACGAGCAGTACTTC. This encodes CASSLLTRGGISYEQYF. The chain is built from TRBV27 and TRBJ2-5; weak D call: TRBD2 (7 bases). The last part of the DNA fits TRBJ2-7 better; the J call may be wrong. This CDR3 region has 17 residues. CDR1 MNHEY and CDR2 SMNVEV come from the germline V gene (reference sequence).

The CDR3, as DNA: TGTGCCACCAACCGGGACACCTTCTACAATGAGCAGTTCTTC. Its protein is CATNRDTFYNEQFF. This sequence joins TRBV15 and TRBJ2-1; TRBD1 is a possible D gene (6 bases). Germline V gives CDR1 LNHNV, CDR2 YYDKDF (reference sequence). V lost 7 bases, J lost 3 bases, and 13 bases lay in between. There are 14 residues in the CDR3.

This rearrangement joins TRBV6-4 to TRBJ2-5, with a weak D call TRBD1 (6 bases). The CDR3 covers 16 residues. Germline CDR1 reads MRHNA; CDR2 reads SNTAGT. Trimming stripped 6 bases from V and 2 bases from J, with 19 bases between. This CDR3 reads CASRGQTRRAQETQYF. The CDR3 DNA reads as TGTGCCAGCAGGGGACAAACCAGGCGTGCACAAGAGACCCAGTACTTC.

V is TRBV15 and J is TRBJ1-4; D gene uncertain. The germline V and J ends were trimmed by 0 bases and 0 bases, with 20 bases remaining between them. The CDR3 contains 20 residues. Per the germline V gene, CDR1 is LNHNV and CDR2 is YYDKDF (reference sequence). The CDR3 nucleotides are TGTGCCACCAGCAGAGATTTGGTTCTGGGGAACATTGCAACTAATGAAAAACTGTTTTTT. It specifies CATSRDLVLGNIATNEKLFF. Looking up the rest from reference TRBV15 and TRBJ1-4 gives the full variable domain: DAMVIQNPRYQVTQFGKPVTLSCSQTLNHNVMYWYQQKSSQAPKLLFHYYDKDFNNEADTPDNFQSRRPNTSFCFLDIRSPGLGDTAMYLCATSRDLVLGNIATNEKLFFGSGTQLSVL.

The J gene is TRBJ1-1, the V gene TRBV5-6; D is undetermined. Trimming stripped 6 bases from V and 6 bases from J, with 15 bases between. Germline CDR1 reads SGHDT; CDR2 reads YYEEEE. The CDR3 covers 13 residues. CDR3 bases: TGTGCCAGCAATCGACCCACGGGATCTGAAGCTTTCTTT. This gives the protein CASNRPTGSEAFF. The variable domain in full, with the rest retrieved from reference TRBV5-6 and TRBJ1-1, is DAGVTQSPTHLIKTRGQQVTLRCSPKSGHDTVSWYQQALGQGPQFIFQYYEEEERQRGNFPDRFSGHQFPNYSSELNVNALLLGDSALYLCASNRPTGSEAFFGQGTRLTVV.

The CDR3 nucleotides are TGTGCCAGCCCTCAGGGGGCTGGCTACAATGAGCAGTTCTTC. Translation: CASPQGAGYNEQFF. The V gene is TRBV2, the J gene TRBJ2-1, with 8 bases aligning to TRBD1. The junction had 6 bases not matched to a gene; V was cut back by 8 bases and J by 3 bases. This CDR3 comprises 14 residues. Per the germline V gene, CDR1 is SNHLY and CDR2 is FYNNEI. Full variable domain (missing parts from reference TRBV2 and TRBJ2-1): EPEVTQTPSHQVTQMGQEVILRCVPISNHLYFYWYRQILGQKVEFLVSFYNNEISEKSEIFDDQFSVERPDGSNFTLKIRSTKLEDSAMYFCASPQGAGYNEQFFGPGTRLTVL.

The rearrangement uses TRBV19 and TRBJ2-7; no firm D call. Between the trimmed V and J ends, which lost 5 bases and 3 bases, there was a span of 11 bases. The CDR3 is 13 amino acids. CDR1 is LNHDA and CDR2 is SQIVND in the germline V gene (reference sequence). The CDR3 spells CASSATPDYEQYF. In nucleotides, the CDR3 is TGTGCCAGTAGTGCGACACCTGACTACGAGCAGTACTTC. The whole variable domain, remainder taken from reference TRBV19 and TRBJ2-7, is DGGITQSPKYLFRKEGQNVTLSCEQNLNHDAMYWYRQDPGQGLRLIYYSQIVNDFQKGDIAEGYSVSREKKESFPLTVTSAQKNPTAFYLCASSATPDYEQYFGPGTRLTVT.

V is TRBV7-9 and J is TRBJ2-1; 11 nucleotides agree with TRBD2. V was pared by 3 bases and J by 4 bases, with 5 bases of the junction left unmatched. This CDR3 region has 16 residues. The germline V gene encodes CDR1 SEHNR and CDR2 FQNEAQ (reference sequence). The CDR3 region is CASSFLTSGSYNEQFF. The CDR3 coding sequence is TGTGCCAGCAGCTTCCTTACTAGCGGGAGTTACAATGAGCAGTTCTTC. Drawing the rest from reference TRBV7-9 and TRBJ2-1, the complete variable domain is DTGVSQNPRHKITKRGQNVTFRCDPISEHNRLYWYRQTLGQGPEFLTYFQNEAQLEKSRLLSDRFSAERPKGSFSTLEIQRTEQGDSAMYLCASSFLTSGSYNEQFFGPGTRLTVL.

The J gene is TRBJ2-7, the V gene TRBV5-6; no definite D call. The CDR3 runs 13 residues. In germline, CDR1 is SGHDT, CDR2 YYEEEE. Trimming took off 4 bases at V and 6 bases at J, with 14 bases between the two ends. The CDR3 loop reads CASSLHLAPEQYF. Written as DNA, the CDR3 is TGTGCCAGCAGCCTTCACTTAGCCCCCGAGCAGTACTTC.

V usage is TRBV4-3 and J usage is TRBJ2-4; D tentatively reads TRBD1 or TRBD2 (5 bases each). The germline V gene has CDR1 LGHNA and CDR2 YSLEER. Trimming removed 0 bases from V and 0 bases from J, with 15 bases in between. The CDR3 is 18 residues long. This chain's CDR3 is CASSQESGTLIAKNIQYF. CDR3 nucleotide sequence: TGCGCCAGCAGCCAAGAATCCGGGACCTTAATAGCCAAAAACATTCAGTACTTC.

This clone has only a few counts. The chain is built from TRBV2 and TRBJ1-4; D possibly corresponds to TRBD1 (5 bases). CDR1 SNHLY and CDR2 FYNNEI come from the germline V gene. The CDR3 is made up of 16 amino acids. Trimming took off 6 bases at V and 0 bases at J, with 14 bases between the two ends. The CDR3 DNA reads TGTGCCAGCAGCTTAGATGGGGGGGCAACTAATGAAAAACTGTTTTTT. Residues: CASSLDGGATNEKLFF.

The rearrangement uses TRBV19 and TRBJ1-4, with D hard to call. Germline V CDR1 and CDR2: LNHDA, SQIVND (reference sequence). This CDR3 region has 15 residues. Trimming stripped 6 bases from V and 3 bases from J, with 14 bases between. This chain's CDR3 is CASRVSPQANEKLFF. The CDR3 nucleotides are TGTGCCAGTAGGGTGTCACCTCAAGCTAATGAAAAACTGTTTTTT.

V gene TRBV5-4 combines with J gene TRBJ1-1; 12 nucleotides align to TRBD1. This CDR3 has 18 residues. The J segment lost 5 bases and the V segment lost 1 base, leaving 12 bases of the junction unmatched. CDR1 and CDR2 (germline): SGHNT, YYREEE (reference sequence). The CDR3 DNA reads TGTGCCAGCAGCTTGTCCGGTCCCGGGACAGGGGGCAGGACTGAAGCTTTCTTT. Its translation is CASSLSGPGTGGRTEAFF.